This TCR beta chain came from a study of blood T cell repertoires in COVID-19. This clone was counted once. V was pared by 8 bases and J by 1 base, with 27 bases between. This CDR3 is 18 amino acids long. Germline assignment: CDR1 GTSNPN and CDR2 SVGIG (reference sequence). As handled by the study authors: Using reference gene primer amplification, nucleated cell counts were estimated. Measured with immunoSEQ multiplex PCR; TCRdb has only the in-frame clones, and not every one. The D gene and trimming were derived from the DNA, and the V and J assignments and clone size from that table. The table lists around 100,000 clones, about 85% of them singletons.

The receptor was derived from a man aged 50-60 years with active COVID-19. V usage is TRBV30 and J usage is TRBJ1-5; TRBD1 might be the D (5 bases). Material for sequencing was peripheral blood. CDR3: CANRAEGRRDRSNQPQHF. In DNA form, the CDR3 reads TGTGCCAACCGAGCCGAGGGACGGCGGGATAGGAGCAATCAGCCCCAGCATTTT.